This paragraph reports one T cell receptor beta chain. The antigen is undetermined. From germline, CDR1 is LNHDA and CDR2 SQIVND (reference sequence). V was pared by 6 bases and J by 5 bases, with 7 bases between. The CDR3 has 11 amino acids. This entry is derived from a study of cytomegalovirus exposure and HLA in healthy donors. Study-level points and caveats: Immune exposure was documented only through CMV serostatus.

The PCR made use of 60 Vbeta and 13 Jbeta primers. Profiled with immunoSEQ multiplex PCR; TCRdb holds only in-frame clones, not every one. The profile shows 70,000 to 95,000 clones, 70% to 90% of them singletons. Source material: PBMCs. The receptor's source is a man between 18 and 29 years old in good health and CMV-seronegative. The genes are TRBV19 and TRBJ1-1; D not resolved. CDR3 DNA sequence: TGTGCCAGTAGCAGATGGACTGAAGCTTTCTTT. This translates into CASSRWTEAFF.